These T cell receptor beta chains were read from a single sample in a study of T cell repertoires in cytomegalovirus infection. Using its own MiXCR run on the reads, TCRdb lists one record per CDR3 protein. Found here are about 310,000 distinct CDR3 sequences, 20% to 30% of them singletons; the top ten hold less than 15%. These TCRs' antigens remain unknown. Sample: cultured PBMCs, taken from culture after CMV antigen stimulation. Receptors were obtained from a human donor in good health (CMV status not recorded). Some clones in this sample may be carry-over from other donors' samples. Each CDR3 is given with its conserved first and last residue. A D gene is named only where the DNA matches it firmly. Clone size is not always given. Where it is, it says once, few, many or a class for expanded clones.

d_gene	abundance	v_gene	j_gene	CDR3aa	CDR3nt
-	few	TRBV19	TRBJ2-5	CASSISGGVGGETQYF	TGTGCCAGTAGTATTTCAGGGGGCGTCGGGGGGGAGACCCAGTACTTC
TRBD1	-	TRBV6-8	TRBJ1-1	CASTVGAGTVNTEAFF	TGTGCCAGCACCGTGGGGGCCGGGACAGTGAACACTGAAGCTTTCTTT
TRBD1	once	TRBV12-5	TRBJ2-5	CASATGGWETQYF	TGTGCTAGCGCGACAGGGGGCTGGGAGACCCAGTACTTC
-	once	TRBV5-1	TRBJ2-3	CASSLDYTTQYF	TGCGCCAGCAGCTTGGACTATACTACGCAGTATTTT
-	-	TRBV12-3/TRBV12-4	TRBJ2-2	CASSQTRPGELFF	TGTGCCAGCAGTCAAACTAGGCCCGGGGAGCTGTTTTTT
TRBD1	few	TRBV4-3	TRBJ2-2	CASSQRDRLNTGELFF	TGCGCCAGCAGCCAGCGGGACAGGCTGAACACCGGGGAGCTGTTTTTT
TRBD2	few	TRBV13	TRBJ2-7	CASSLTSGIVQYF	TGTGCCAGCAGCTTGACTAGCGGGATTGTGCAGTACTTC
-	-	TRBV11-2	TRBJ2-1	CASSLRGLPYNEQFF	TGTGCCAGCAGCTTACGGGGGCTCCCATACAATGAGCAGTTCTTC
TRBD2	-	TRBV29-1	TRBJ2-1	CSVHLAGGSAYNEQFF	TGCAGCGTTCACTTAGCGGGAGGGAGCGCCTACAATGAGCAGTTCTTC
-	few	TRBV2	TRBJ2-1	CASSVTANEQFF	TGTGCCAGCAGTGTCACCGCTAATGAGCAGTTCTTC
-	-	TRBV29-1	TRBJ2-6	CSVKDSGANVLTF	TGCAGCGTTAAGGACTCTGGGGCCAACGTCCTGACTTTC
-	-	TRBV10-3	TRBJ1-5	CAISEAGFSNQPQHF	TGTGCCATCAGTGAGGCCGGCTTTAGCAATCAGCCCCAGCATTTT
-	-	TRBV7-9	TRBJ2-3	CASILTDTQYF	TGTGCCAGCATCCTGACAGATACGCAGTATTTT
TRBD1	-	TRBV7-9	TRBJ2-3	CASSSRWDRGRLDTQYF	TGTGCCAGCAGCTCACGCTGGGACAGGGGGCGTCTAGATACGCAGTATTTT
-	few	TRBV7-2	TRBJ2-7	CASSLGGSGSYEQYF	TGTGCCAGCAGCTTAGGGGGTAGCGGATCCTACGAGCAGTACTTC
TRBD1	-	TRBV27	TRBJ2-1	CASLRQGANEQFF	TGTGCCAGCCTAAGACAGGGGGCGAATGAGCAGTTCTTC
-	few	TRBV6-2/TRBV6-3	TRBJ1-2	CASSYEEDYGYTF	TGTGCCAGCAGTTACGAGGAAGACTATGGCTACACCTTC
-	many	TRBV7-2	TRBJ2-3	CASSLAGEITDTQYF	TGTGCCAGCAGCTTAGCGGGGGAGATCACAGATACGCAGTATTTT
-	many	TRBV4-1	TRBJ1-4	CASSQHGQNEKLFF	TGCGCCAGCAGCCAACACGGACAGAATGAAAAACTGTTTTTT
-	few	TRBV6-5	TRBJ2-5	CASSYRPSTQETQYF	TGTGCCAGCAGTTACAGGCCGAGTACTCAAGAGACCCAGTACTTC
-	many	TRBV11-3	TRBJ1-1	CASSLQQGLHTEAFF	TGTGCCAGCAGCCTTCAACAGGGTTTACACACTGAAGCTTTCTTT
TRBD2	many	TRBV6-5	TRBJ2-1	CASSYSGGATYNEQFF	TGTGCCAGCAGTTACTCGGGAGGGGCGACCTACAATGAGCAGTTCTTC
-	-	TRBV6-5	TRBJ2-2	CASSLTETGELFF	TGTGCCAGCAGTTTGACAGAGACCGGGGAGCTGTTTTTT
TRBD2	few	TRBV5-5	TRBJ2-1	CASSLGGLAGSYNEQFF	TGTGCCAGCAGCTTGGGGGGACTAGCGGGAAGCTACAATGAGCAGTTCTTC
-	-	TRBV20-1	TRBJ2-7	CSAKAESSYEQYF	TGCAGTGCCAAAGCTGAAAGCTCCTACGAGCAGTACTTC
-	-	TRBV29-1	TRBJ2-2	CSVVGTGELFF	TGCAGCGTTGTTGGGACCGGGGAGCTGTTTTTT
-	-	TRBV27	TRBJ2-3	CASSSEDSPDTQYF	TGTGCCAGCAGTTCTGAGGACAGCCCAGATACGCAGTATTTT
TRBD1	many	TRBV7-2	TRBJ2-4	CASSLWTGGSKNIQYF	TGTGCCAGCAGCCTCTGGACAGGGGGGTCCAAAAACATTCAGTACTTC
TRBD2	many	TRBV10-3	TRBJ2-1	CAFAGGSSSYNEQFF	TGTGCCTTTGCCGGCGGGAGTAGCTCCTACAATGAGCAGTTCTTC
-	-	TRBV7-2	TRBJ1-5	CASSPDGGQPQHF	TGTGCCAGCAGCCCGGATGGGGGGCAGCCCCAGCATTTT
TRBD1	-	TRBV12-3/TRBV12-4	TRBJ2-3	CASSQRTGGQDTQYF	TGTGCCAGCAGTCAGAGGACAGGGGGCCAAGATACGCAGTATTTT
TRBD2	-	TRBV24-1	TRBJ2-1	CATSDSLLAGTYNEQFF	TGTGCCACCAGTGATTCCTTACTAGCGGGCACCTACAATGAGCAGTTCTTC
-	few	TRBV28	TRBJ2-2	CASIGAVRMGTGELFF	TGTGCCAGCATCGGGGCAGTGAGGATGGGAACCGGGGAGCTGTTTTTT
-	-	TRBV29-1	TRBJ2-1	CSVWSWGTYNEQFF	TGCAGCGTGTGGAGCTGGGGCACCTACAATGAGCAGTTCTTC
-	-	TRBV24-1	TRBJ2-4	CATSTPTLSNIQYF	TGTGCCACCAGTACCCCGACTCTTAGCAACATTCAGTACTTC
TRBD2	-	TRBV28	TRBJ2-5	CASSFALAGSQETQYF	TGTGCCAGCAGTTTCGCCCTAGCGGGAAGCCAAGAGACCCAGTACTTC
TRBD2	few	TRBV19	TRBJ2-1	CATRRTSGIENEQFF	TGTGCCACCCGCCGCACTAGCGGGATTGAGAATGAGCAGTTCTTC
TRBD1	few	TRBV3-1	TRBJ2-7	CASSRQGSYEQYF	TGTGCCAGCAGCCGACAGGGCTCCTACGAGCAGTACTTC
-	few	TRBV7-8	TRBJ1-1	CASSFEGWNTEAFF	TGTGCCAGCAGCTTTGAAGGGTGGAACACTGAAGCTTTCTTT
-	-	TRBV2	TRBJ2-1	CASRIQREFF	TGTGCCAGCAGGATCCAACGGGAGTTCTTC
TRBD2	many	TRBV7-2	TRBJ2-5	CASSRTSGRKTQYF	TGTGCCAGCAGCCGGACTAGCGGGAGGAAGACCCAGTACTTC
-	-	TRBV6-6	TRBJ2-2	CASSYGHLGELFF	TGTGCCAGCAGTTACGGCCATCTCGGGGAGCTGTTTTTT
-	-	TRBV7-2	TRBJ2-2	CASSLGQANTGELFF	TGTGCCAGCAGCTTGGGGCAGGCAAACACCGGGGAGCTGTTTTTT
TRBD2	few	TRBV28	TRBJ2-6	CASSFRTSGGRGANVLTF	TGTGCCAGCAGTTTCCGGACTAGCGGGGGTAGGGGGGCCAACGTCCTGACTTTC